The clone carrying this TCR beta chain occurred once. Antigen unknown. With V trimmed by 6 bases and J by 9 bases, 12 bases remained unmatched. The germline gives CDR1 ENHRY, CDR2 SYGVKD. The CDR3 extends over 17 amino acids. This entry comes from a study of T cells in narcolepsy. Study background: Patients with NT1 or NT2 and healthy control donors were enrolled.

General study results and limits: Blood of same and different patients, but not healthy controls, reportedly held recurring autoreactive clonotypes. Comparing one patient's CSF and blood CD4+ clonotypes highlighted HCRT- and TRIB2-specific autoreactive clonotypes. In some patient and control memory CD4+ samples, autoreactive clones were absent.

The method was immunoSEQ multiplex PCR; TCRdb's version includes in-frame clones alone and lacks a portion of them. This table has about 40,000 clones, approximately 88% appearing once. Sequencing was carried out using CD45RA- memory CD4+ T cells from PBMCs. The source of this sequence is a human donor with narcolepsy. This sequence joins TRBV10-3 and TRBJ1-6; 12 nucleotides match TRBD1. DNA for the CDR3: TGTGCCATCAGGAATCCCGGGACAGGGGGCGCCGGTTCACCCCTCCACTTT. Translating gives CAIRNPGTGGAGSPLHF.